The 9 T cell receptor beta chains reported below all come from one sample, sequenced in a study of cytomegalovirus exposure and HLA in healthy donors. TCRdb keeps only in-frame clones here, not all; method: immunoSEQ multiplex PCR. This table has about 63,000 clones, around 89% appearing once. The sequenced material came from PBMCs. The receptors here all came from a woman between 18 and 29 years old in good health and CMV-seronegative.

V and J are TRBV7-8 and TRBJ2-3; 9 nucleotides align to TRBD1. Germline loops: CDR1 SGHVS, CDR2 FQNEAQ. J was trimmed by 3 bases and V by 5 bases; bases with no gene match: 6. The CDR3 has 15 amino acids. This CDR3 is CASSPPTGGTDTQYF. The CDR3 DNA reads TGTGCCAGCAGCCCCCCGACAGGGGGGACAGATACGCAGTATTTT.

The rearrangement uses TRBV4-1 and TRBJ1-1; possibly TRBD1 for D (6 bases). V shed 2 bases and J shed 10 bases, with 23 bases lying between them. CDR1 and CDR2 (germline): MGHRA, YSYEKL. The CDR3 covers 16 residues. CDR3 amino acids: CASSQYTGGERPRAFF. The DNA of the CDR3 is TGCGCCAGCAGCCAATATACGGGGGGCGAGAGGCCGAGAGCTTTCTTT.

The chain has TRBV29-1 and TRBJ1-1; 7 bases fit TRBD1. The length of the CDR3 is 14 residues. Germline V CDR1 and CDR2: SQVTM, ANQGSEA. Trimming cost V 6 bases and J 1 base; bases outside gene matches: 8. The CDR3 bases are TGCAGCGTGGGCTGGGGACAGTCGAACACTGAAGCTTTCTTT. Its translation is CSVGWGQSNTEAFF.

This clone was found a few times. The chain has TRBV2 and TRBJ2-7; 9 nucleotides line up with TRBD1. Per germline, CDR1 SNHLY and CDR2 FYNNEI. This CDR3 spans 13 amino acids. V lost 6 bases and J lost 6; bases outside the gene matches: 6. The chain's CDR3 is CASSSQGAGEQYF. CDR3 nucleotide sequence: TGTGCCAGCAGCTCACAGGGGGCCGGCGAGCAGTACTTC.

The chain couples TRBV6-5 to TRBJ1-2, with D possibly being TRBD1 (5 bases). CDR3 size: 14 residues. CDR1 is MNHEY, CDR2 SVGAGI, per germline. V lost 7 bases to trimming and J lost 0 bases, with 12 bases between them. CDR3 bases: TGTGCCAGCATGCGACAGAGAGCTAACTATGGCTACACCTTC. Encoded protein: CASMRQRANYGYTF.

This chain connects TRBV2 to TRBJ2-7; 10 bases match TRBD2. The CDR3 spans 16 residues. Germline CDR1 reads SNHLY; CDR2 reads FYNNEI. The J segment lost 1 base and the V segment lost 4 bases, leaving 7 bases of the junction unmatched. The CDR3: CASSVRLAGASYEQYF. For the CDR3, the DNA is TGTGCCAGCAGTGTGCGCCTAGCGGGGGCTTCCTACGAGCAGTACTTC.

The J gene is TRBJ1-3, the V gene TRBV5-1, with TRBD1 as a possible D gene (6 bases). The CDR3 length is 13 residues. Germline V gene lookup returns CDR1 SGHRS and CDR2 YFSETQ. Deletions cut 4 bases from V and 4 bases from J, with 9 bases between. The CDR3 loop is CASSPGEGNTIYF. CDR3 sequence (DNA): TGCGCCAGCAGCCCAGGGGAAGGAAACACCATATATTTT.

The chain uses TRBV7-9 and TRBJ1-2; D perhaps matches TRBD1 (6 bases). The germline CDR1 and CDR2 sequences are SEHNR and FQNEAQ (reference sequence). V was clipped by 5 bases and J by 6 bases, with 13 bases between them. The CDR3 covers 13 residues. The CDR3 loop is CASSSGQRHGYTF. The CDR3 nucleotides are TGTGCCAGCAGCAGCGGACAGAGGCATGGCTACACCTTC. The full variable domain, completed using reference TRBV7-9 and TRBJ1-2, is DTGVSQNPRHKITKRGQNVTFRCDPISEHNRLYWYRQTLGQGPEFLTYFQNEAQLEKSRLLSDRFSAERPKGSFSTLEIQRTEQGDSAMYLCASSSGQRHGYTFGSGTRLTVV.

This clone was found once. The chain joins TRBV7-9 to TRBJ1-1; maybe TRBD1 (6 bases). The germline V gene encodes CDR1 SEHNR and CDR2 FQNEAQ (reference sequence). V was shortened by 4 bases and J by 8 bases, with 8 bases between the two germline ends. The CDR3 is 11 residues long. The CDR3 DNA sequence: TGTGCCAGCAGCTCCGACAGGGAAGCTTTCTTT. It encodes CASSSDREAFF.